One and the same sample provided the 5 T cell receptor beta chains below, sequenced in a study of identical twins. Each CDR3 protein gets one entry after TCRdb re-called the 5' RACE reads with MiXCR. The sample gives 400,000 to 500,000 distinct CDR3 sequences, 18% of which show up once; around 12% is in the top ten. Sample: naive T cells sorted from blood. Receptors were obtained from a man aged 45-65 years in good health.

The chain couples TRBV10-3 to TRBJ1-4; D is possibly TRBD1 (6 bases). CDR3 length: 13 residues. With 10 bases removed from V and 4 bases from J, the gap between germline ends came to 13 bases. The germline CDR1 and CDR2 sequences are ENHRY and SYGVKD. The CDR3 nucleotides are TGTGCCACGAAGGACAGCAATAATGAAAAACTGTTTTTT. This gives the protein CATKDSNNEKLFF.

This clonotype has a count of ten or more. This chain joins TRBV5-1 and TRBJ2-3; D gene ambiguous. Germline V CDR1 and CDR2: SGHRS, YFSETQ. The ends were cut back, 4 bases at V and 0 bases at J, with 9 bases in the middle. This CDR3 contains 14 residues. DNA of the CDR3: TGCGCCAGCAGCCCCCCACAGAGCACAGATACGCAGTATTTT. Amino acids: CASSPPQSTDTQYF.

This clonotype was seen repeatedly, ten times or more. The V gene is TRBV15, the J gene TRBJ1-5; the D gene is possibly TRBD1 (5 bases). The length of the CDR3 is 13 residues. Deletions cut 0 bases from V and 6 bases from J, with 6 bases between. CDR1 LNHNV and CDR2 YYDKDF come from the germline V gene (reference sequence). The CDR3 nucleotides read TGTGCCACCAGCAGAGACAGGGTTCAGCCCCAGCATTTT. It codes for CATSRDRVQPQHF.

The chain is built from TRBV4-1 and TRBJ1-5; D not certain. Looked up from germline, CDR1 is MGHRA and CDR2 is YSYEKL. Between the trimmed V and J ends, which lost 0 bases and 2 bases, there was a span of 11 bases. CDR3 size: 16 residues. CDR3 bases: TGCGCCAGCAGCCAAGAAGGAGGGCTTCGCAATCAGCCCCAGCATTTT. Residues: CASSQEGGLRNQPQHF.

This clonotype turned up a few times. The rearrangement joins TRBV20-1 to TRBJ1-6; 8 nucleotides match TRBD1. Per the germline V gene, CDR1 is DFQATT and CDR2 is SNEGSKA (reference sequence). J gave up 9 bases and V 5 bases, and 12 bases lay outside the gene matches. This CDR3 comprises 15 residues. This CDR3 reads CSALRQGRPSSPLHF. For the CDR3, the DNA is TGCAGTGCTCTACGACAGGGGAGACCGAGTTCACCCCTCCACTTT.